This entry concerns a single T cell receptor beta chain. These data belong to a study of blood T cell repertoires in COVID-19. Turning to the study itself: Spain, Italy and the United States supplied samples that represented acute and convalescent COVID-19. The analysed material was cDNA or gDNA that came from T cells, B-cell-depleted T cells, or PBMCs.

Original processing notes: Nucleated cell counts were estimated from reference gene primer amplification. Sequencing was performed with immunoSEQ multiplex PCR; in TCRdb, only in-frame clones are kept and a portion is missing. That table gives V, J and clone size, and the DNA gave D and trimming. The sample comprises hundreds of thousands of clones, 75% to 90% of which are singletons, and over 0.2% rests with the top ten. This receptor was identified in a woman aged 18-29 years with acute or convalescent COVID-19. Sequences were obtained from peripheral blood.

Here the CDR3 reads CASRGPGKTNEKLFF. As DNA, the CDR3 is TGTGCCAGCAGGGGCCCAGGGAAAACTAATGAAAAACTGTTTTTT. This chain links TRBV11-2 with TRBJ1-4; TRBD1 might be the D (5 bases). Trimming pared 6 bases from V and 1 base from J, leaving 12 bases between. CDR3 length equals 15 residues. Looked up from germline, CDR1 is SGHAT and CDR2 is FQNNGV. The entire variable domain, with the rest obtained from reference TRBV11-2 and TRBJ1-4, is as follows: EAGVAQSPRYKIIEKRQSVAFWCNPISGHATLYWYQQILGQGPKLLIQFQNNGVVDDSQLPKDRFSAERLKGVDSTLKIQPAKLEDSAVYLCASRGPGKTNEKLFFGSGTQLSVL.